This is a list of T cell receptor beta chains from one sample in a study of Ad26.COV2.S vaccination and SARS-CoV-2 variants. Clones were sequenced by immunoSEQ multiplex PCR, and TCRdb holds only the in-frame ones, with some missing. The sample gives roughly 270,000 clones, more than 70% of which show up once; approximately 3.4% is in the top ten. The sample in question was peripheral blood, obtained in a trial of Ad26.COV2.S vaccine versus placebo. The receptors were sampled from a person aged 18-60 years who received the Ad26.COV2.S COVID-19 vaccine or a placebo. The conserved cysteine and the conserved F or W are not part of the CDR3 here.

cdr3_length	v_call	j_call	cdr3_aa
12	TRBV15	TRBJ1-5	ATSRQASNQPQH
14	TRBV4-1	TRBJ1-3	ASSPGWGKSGNTIY
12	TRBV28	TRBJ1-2	ASSLGGGGYGYT
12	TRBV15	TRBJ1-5	ATSRDKSAQPQH
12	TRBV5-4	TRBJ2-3	ASSLRISTDTQY
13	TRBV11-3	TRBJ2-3	ASSLVWGSTDTQY
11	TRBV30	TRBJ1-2	AWSYGTSYGYT
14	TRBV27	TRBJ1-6	ASSLSGVSFNSPLH
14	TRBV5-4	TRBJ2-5	ASSLALAGGPETQY
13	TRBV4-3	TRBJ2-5	ASSQDKQARETQY
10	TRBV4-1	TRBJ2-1	ASSQDLRVQF
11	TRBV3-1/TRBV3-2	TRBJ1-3	ASSQNLGNTIY
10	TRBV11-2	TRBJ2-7	ASSFPSDEQY
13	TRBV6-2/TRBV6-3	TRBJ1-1	ASSYPQTGVSEAF
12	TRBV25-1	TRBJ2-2	ASSAHKNTGELF
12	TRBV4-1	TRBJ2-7	ASSQVGGTYEQY
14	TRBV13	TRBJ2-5	ASSLGIGSPQETQY
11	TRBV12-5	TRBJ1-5	ASGRDSNQPQH
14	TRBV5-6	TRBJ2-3	ASSLVGGSGTDTQY
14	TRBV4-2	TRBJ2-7	ASSHLQGRGLYEQY
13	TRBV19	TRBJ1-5	ASSRGRERNQPQH
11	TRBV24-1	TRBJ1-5	ATSQGLNQPQH
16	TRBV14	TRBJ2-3	ASSRKRGTSGIRDTQY
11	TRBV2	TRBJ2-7	ASSVAPIYEQY
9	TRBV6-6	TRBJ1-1	ASTTNTEAF
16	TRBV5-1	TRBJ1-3	ASSKSPGTGGNGNTIY
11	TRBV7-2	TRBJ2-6	ASSFFGANVLT
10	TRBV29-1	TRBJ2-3	SVLSYTDTQY
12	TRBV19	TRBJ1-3	ASSPPWMGNTIY
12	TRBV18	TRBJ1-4	ASSPVLTDEKLF
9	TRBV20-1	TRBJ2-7	SASGAYEQY
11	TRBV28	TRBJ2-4	ASSPGQKNIQY
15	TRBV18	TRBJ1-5	ASSQGGGRVPRQPQH
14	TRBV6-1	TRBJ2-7	ASSAPDRASLGEQY
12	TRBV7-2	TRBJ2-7	ASSLGGGTYEQY
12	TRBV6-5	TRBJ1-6	ASSPTGGNSPLH
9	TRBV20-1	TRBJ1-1	SAPTGPAAF
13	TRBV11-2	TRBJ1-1	ASSQGTGYGTEAF
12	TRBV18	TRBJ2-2	ASSPTAYTGELF